This T cell receptor (beta chain) was identified in a study of CD8+CD57+ T cells in acquired aplastic anemia. Study in general: The DNA of sorted CD4+ and CD8+ cells averaged around 3 ug.

About this clonotype itself: The target antigen is unknown. The junction departs from germline at one end; a sequencing error may be responsible.

Genomic DNA provided the template from which TCR beta VDJ and CDR3 profiles were obtained. TCRdb itself ran the reads through MiXCR, one entry per CDR3 protein. Of some 280,000 distinct CDR3 sequences listed, around 60% are singletons. The germline V gene encodes CDR1 KGHDR and CDR2 SFDVKD. The CDR3 runs 13 residues. Study-wide results and caveats: For CD8+ Simpson's diversity, patients and controls showed no significant difference. The number of CD8+ CDR3 sequences shared by patients and controls was roughly 31.

The chain uses TRBV24-1 and TRBJ1-5, with a weak D call TRBD1 (5 bases). This TCR came from a human donor with severe aplastic anemia or a healthy control (not recorded which). Sequenced sample: sorted CD4+, CD8+, or CD8+CD57+ T cells (not recorded which) from PBMCs. The chain's CDR3 is CAASQGSNQPQHF. The CDR3 bases are TGTGCCGCCAGTCAGGGTTCCAATCAGCCCCAGCATTTT.